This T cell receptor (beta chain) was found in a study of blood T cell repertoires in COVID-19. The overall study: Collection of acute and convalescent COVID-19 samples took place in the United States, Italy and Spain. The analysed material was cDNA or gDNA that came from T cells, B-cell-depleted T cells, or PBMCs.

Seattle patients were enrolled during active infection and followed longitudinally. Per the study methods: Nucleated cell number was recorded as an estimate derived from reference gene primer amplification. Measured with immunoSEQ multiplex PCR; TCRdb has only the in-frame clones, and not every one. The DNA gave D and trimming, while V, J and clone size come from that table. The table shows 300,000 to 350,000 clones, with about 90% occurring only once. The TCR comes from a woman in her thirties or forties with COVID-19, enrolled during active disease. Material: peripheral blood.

The CDR3 reads CASRTRGSGNTIYF. The CDR3 DNA reads as TGTGCCAGCAGGACGCGGGGCTCTGGAAACACCATATATTTT. The rearrangement uses TRBV6-6 and TRBJ1-3, with D unresolved. The CDR3 totals 14 residues. Germline values: CDR1 MNHNY, CDR2 SVGAGI (reference sequence). Trimming pared 6 bases from V and 0 bases from J, leaving 9 bases between.